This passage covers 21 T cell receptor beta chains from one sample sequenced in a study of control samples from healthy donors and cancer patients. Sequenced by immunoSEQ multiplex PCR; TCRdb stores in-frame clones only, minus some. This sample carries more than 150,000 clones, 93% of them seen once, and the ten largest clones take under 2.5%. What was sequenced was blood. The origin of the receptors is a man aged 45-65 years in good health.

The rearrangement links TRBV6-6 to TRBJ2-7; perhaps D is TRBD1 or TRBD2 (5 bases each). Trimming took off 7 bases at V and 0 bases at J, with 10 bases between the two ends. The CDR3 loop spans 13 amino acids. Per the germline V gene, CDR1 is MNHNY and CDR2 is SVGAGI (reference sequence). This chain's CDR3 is CASIRDGSYEQYF. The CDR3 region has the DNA TGTGCCAGCATACGGGACGGCTCCTACGAGCAGTACTTC.

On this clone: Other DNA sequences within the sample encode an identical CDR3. This CDR3 reads CSASQETQYF. The CDR3 DNA reads TGCAGTGCCTCGCAAGAGACCCAGTACTTC. The chain is built from TRBV20-1 and TRBJ2-5; D not resolved. Germline CDR1 and CDR2: DFQATT and SNEGSKA (reference sequence). The V and J ends lost 6 bases and 2 bases respectively, with 4 bases between them. This CDR3 region has 10 residues.

The CDR3 coding sequence is TGTGCCAGCAGCTTGGGATCTAGCGGTATCTACGAGCAGTACTTC. Translating it yields CASSLGSSGIYEQYF. This chain uses TRBV5-8 with TRBJ2-7; 7 positions agree with TRBD2. J lost 3 bases, V lost 0 bases, and 6 bases had no gene match. Germline V gene data show CDR1 as SGHTS and CDR2 as YDEGEE. This CDR3 spans 15 amino acids.

The CDR3: CASSPPGTSRYEKLFF. CDR3 in DNA: TGTGCCAGCTCACCACCTGGGACAAGTCGATATGAAAAACTGTTTTTT. The V gene is TRBV18, the J gene TRBJ1-4; D may be TRBD1 (6 bases). Germline CDR1 is KGHSH and CDR2 is LQKENI. The CDR3 consists of 16 residues. V was cut by 0 bases and J by 6 bases, with 14 bases left in between. Looking up the rest from reference TRBV18 and TRBJ1-4 gives the full variable domain: NAGVMQNPRHLVRRRGQEARLRCSPMKGHSHVYWYRQLPEEGLKFMVYLQKENIIDESGMPKERFSAEFPKEGPSILRIQQVVRGDSAAYFCASSPPGTSRYEKLFFGSGTQLSVL.

In DNA form, the CDR3 reads TGTGCCAGCAGTTTAGTACAGGGGGCGGGCGAGCAGTACTTC. This sequence encodes CASSLVQGAGEQYF. V and J are TRBV27 and TRBJ2-7, with 9 bases lining up with TRBD1. Looked up from germline, CDR1 is MNHEY and CDR2 is SMNVEV (reference sequence). V shed 2 bases, J shed 6 bases, and the junction held 5 bases outside the gene matches. The length of the CDR3 is 14 residues.

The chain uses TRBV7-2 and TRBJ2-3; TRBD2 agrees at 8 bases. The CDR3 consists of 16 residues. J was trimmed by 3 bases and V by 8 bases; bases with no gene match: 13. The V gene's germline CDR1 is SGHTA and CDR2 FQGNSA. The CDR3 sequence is CASRRRRTSQTDTQYF. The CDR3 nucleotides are TGTGCCAGCCGGCGCCGAAGGACTAGCCAAACAGATACGCAGTATTTT.

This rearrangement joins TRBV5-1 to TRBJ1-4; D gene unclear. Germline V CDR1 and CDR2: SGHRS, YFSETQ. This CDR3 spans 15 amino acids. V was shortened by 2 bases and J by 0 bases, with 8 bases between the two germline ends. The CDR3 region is CASSFSKATNEKLFF. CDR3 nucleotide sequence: TGCGCCAGCAGCTTCAGTAAGGCAACTAATGAAAAACTGTTTTTT.

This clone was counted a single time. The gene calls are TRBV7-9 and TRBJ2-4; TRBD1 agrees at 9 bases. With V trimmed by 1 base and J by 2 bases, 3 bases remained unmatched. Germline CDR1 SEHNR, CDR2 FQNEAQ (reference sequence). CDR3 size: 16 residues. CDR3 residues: CASSLETGGPKNIQYF. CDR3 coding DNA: TGTGCCAGCAGCTTAGAGACAGGGGGGCCCAAAAACATTCAGTACTTC. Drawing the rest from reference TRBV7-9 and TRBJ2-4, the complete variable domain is DTGVSQNPRHKITKRGQNVTFRCDPISEHNRLYWYRQTLGQGPEFLTYFQNEAQLEKSRLLSDRFSAERPKGSFSTLEIQRTEQGDSAMYLCASSLETGGPKNIQYFGAGTRLSVL.

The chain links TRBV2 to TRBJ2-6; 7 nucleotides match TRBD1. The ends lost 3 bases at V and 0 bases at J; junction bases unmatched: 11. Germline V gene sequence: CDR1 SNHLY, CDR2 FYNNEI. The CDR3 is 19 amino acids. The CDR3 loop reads CASSDGDSGRRSGANVLTF. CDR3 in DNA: TGTGCCAGCAGTGATGGGGACAGCGGCCGACGCTCTGGGGCCAACGTCCTGACTTTC.

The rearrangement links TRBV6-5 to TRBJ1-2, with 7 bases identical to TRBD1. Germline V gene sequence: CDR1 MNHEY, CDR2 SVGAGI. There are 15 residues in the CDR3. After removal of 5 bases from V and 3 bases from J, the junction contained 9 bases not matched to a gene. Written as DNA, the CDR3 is TGTGCCAGCAGTCCCTACAGGGGAGTGGACTATGGCTACACCTTC. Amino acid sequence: CASSPYRGVDYGYTF.

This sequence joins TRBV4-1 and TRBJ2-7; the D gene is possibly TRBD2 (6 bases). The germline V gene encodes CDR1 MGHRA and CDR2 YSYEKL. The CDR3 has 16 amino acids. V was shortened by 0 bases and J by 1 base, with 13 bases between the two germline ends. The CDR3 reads CASSQDISGRSYEQYF. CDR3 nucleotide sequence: TGCGCCAGCAGCCAAGATATTAGCGGAAGATCCTACGAGCAGTACTTC.

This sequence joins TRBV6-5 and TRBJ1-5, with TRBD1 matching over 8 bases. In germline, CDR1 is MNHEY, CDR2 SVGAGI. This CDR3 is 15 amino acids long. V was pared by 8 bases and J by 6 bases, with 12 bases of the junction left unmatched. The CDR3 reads CASSLKQGARQPQHF. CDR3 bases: TGTGCCAGCTCTTTGAAGCAGGGGGCACGTCAGCCCCAGCATTTT.

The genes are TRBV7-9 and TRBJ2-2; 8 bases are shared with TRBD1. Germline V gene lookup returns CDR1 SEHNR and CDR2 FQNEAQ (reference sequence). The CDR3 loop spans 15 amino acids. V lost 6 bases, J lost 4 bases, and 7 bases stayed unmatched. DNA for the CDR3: TGTGCCAGCAGGCCGGGACAGGCGGGCACCGGGGAGCTGTTTTTT. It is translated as CASRPGQAGTGELFF.

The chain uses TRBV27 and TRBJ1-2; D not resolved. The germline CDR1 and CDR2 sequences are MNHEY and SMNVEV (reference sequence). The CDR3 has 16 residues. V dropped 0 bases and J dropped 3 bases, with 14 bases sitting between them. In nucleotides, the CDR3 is TGTGCCAGCAGTTTATCCCCCGGAGGCCGATACTATGGCTACACCTTC. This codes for CASSLSPGGRYYGYTF.

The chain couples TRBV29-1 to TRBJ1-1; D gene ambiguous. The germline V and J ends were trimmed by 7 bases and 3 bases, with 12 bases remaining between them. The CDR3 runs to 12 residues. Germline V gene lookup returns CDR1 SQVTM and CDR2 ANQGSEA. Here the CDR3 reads CSANEVHTEAFF. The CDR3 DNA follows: TGCAGCGCCAACGAGGTGCACACTGAAGCTTTCTTT. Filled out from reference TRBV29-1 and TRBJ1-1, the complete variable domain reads SAVISQKPSRDICQRGTSLTIQCQVDSQVTMMFWYRQQPGQSLTLIATANQGSEATYESGFVIDKFPISRPNLTFSTLTVSNMSPEDSSIYLCSANEVHTEAFFGQGTRLTVV.

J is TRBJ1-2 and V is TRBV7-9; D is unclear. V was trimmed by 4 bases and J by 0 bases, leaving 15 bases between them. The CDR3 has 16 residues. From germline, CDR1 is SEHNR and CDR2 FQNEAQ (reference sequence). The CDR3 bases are TGTGCCAGCAGCTCCCGCTGGGATGAAGCTAACTATGGCTACACCTTC. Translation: CASSSRWDEANYGYTF. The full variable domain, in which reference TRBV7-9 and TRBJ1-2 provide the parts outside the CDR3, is DTGVSQNPRHKITKRGQNVTFRCDPISEHNRLYWYRQTLGQGPEFLTYFQNEAQLEKSRLLSDRFSAERPKGSFSTLEIQRTEQGDSAMYLCASSSRWDEANYGYTFGSGTRLTVV.

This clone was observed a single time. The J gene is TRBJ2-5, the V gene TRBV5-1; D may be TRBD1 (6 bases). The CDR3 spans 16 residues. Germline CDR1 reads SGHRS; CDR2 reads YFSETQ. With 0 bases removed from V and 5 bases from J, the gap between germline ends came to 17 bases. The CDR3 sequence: CASSLETRGGLETQYF. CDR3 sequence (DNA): TGCGCCAGCAGCTTGGAAACCAGGGGTGGTCTGGAGACCCAGTACTTC. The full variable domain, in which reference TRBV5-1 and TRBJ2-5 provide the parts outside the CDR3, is KAGVTQTPRYLIKTRGQQVTLSCSPISGHRSVSWYQQTPGQGLQFLFEYFSETQRNKGNFPGRFSGRQFSNSRSEMNVSTLELGDSALYLCASSLETRGGLETQYFGPGTRLLVL.

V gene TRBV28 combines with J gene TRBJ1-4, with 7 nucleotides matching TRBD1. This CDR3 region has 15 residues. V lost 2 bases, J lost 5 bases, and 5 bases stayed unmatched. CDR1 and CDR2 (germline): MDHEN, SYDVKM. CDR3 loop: CASSLTGQPNEKLFF. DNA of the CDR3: TGTGCCAGCAGTTTAACGGGACAGCCGAATGAAAAACTGTTTTTT.

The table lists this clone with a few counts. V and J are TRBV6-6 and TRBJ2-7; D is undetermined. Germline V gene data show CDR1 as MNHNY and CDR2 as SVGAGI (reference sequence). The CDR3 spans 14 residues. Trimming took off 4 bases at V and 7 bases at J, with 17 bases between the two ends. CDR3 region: CASSWLEGSREQYF. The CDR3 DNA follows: TGTGCCAGCAGTTGGCTGGAAGGGTCCAGGGAGCAGTACTTC.

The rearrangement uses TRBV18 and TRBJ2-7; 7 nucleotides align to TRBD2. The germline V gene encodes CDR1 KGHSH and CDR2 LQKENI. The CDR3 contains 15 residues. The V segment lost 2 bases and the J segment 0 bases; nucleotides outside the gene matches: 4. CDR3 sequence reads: CASSPALALSYEQYF. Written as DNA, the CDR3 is TGTGCCAGCTCACCAGCACTAGCGCTCTCCTACGAGCAGTACTTC.

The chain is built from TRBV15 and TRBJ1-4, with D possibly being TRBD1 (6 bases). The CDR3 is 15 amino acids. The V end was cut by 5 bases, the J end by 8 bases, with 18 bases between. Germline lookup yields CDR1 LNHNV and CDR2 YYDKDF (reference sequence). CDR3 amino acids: CATSFGRGSQEKLFF. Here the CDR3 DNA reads TGTGCCACCAGCTTCGGGAGGGGGAGTCAGGAAAAACTGTTTTTT.